A selection of T cell receptor beta chains follows, all from one sample in a study of PD-1 blockade in classical Hodgkin lymphoma. The method was immunoSEQ multiplex PCR; TCRdb's version includes in-frame clones alone and lacks a portion of them. The profile shows 15,000 or so clones, 55% to 65% of them singletons. Here the sequenced sample was peripheral blood mononuclear cells (PBMCs), taken at baseline. These receptors all stem from a human donor with classical Hodgkin lymphoma. Both conserved end residues are part of each CDR3. Each record gives: CDR3 protein, CDR3 DNA, V gene, J gene, D gene, clone size. The D gene is left open where the match is weak. Clone size is shown for a subset of rows, as once, few, many or a class of expanded clone.

CASSPSREIHNEQFF	TGTGCCAGCAGCCCTTCCCGGGAAATACACAATGAGCAGTTCTTC	TRBV7-6	TRBJ2-1	.	once
CASSSYSNQPQHF	TGTGCCAGCAGCTCTTATAGCAATCAGCCCCAGCATTTT	TRBV7-2	TRBJ1-5	.	few
CSAGGGSAYEQYF	TGCAGCGCTGGAGGGGGCAGTGCCTACGAGCAGTACTTC	TRBV29-1	TRBJ2-7	.	.
CASSFGGTGYYEQYF	TGTGCCAGCAGTTTCGGGGGGACGGGGTACTACGAGCAGTACTTC	TRBV27	TRBJ2-7	TRBD2	few
CATSRGGDGSPLHF	TGTGCCACCAGCAGAGGGGGAGACGGTTCACCCCTCCACTTT	TRBV15	TRBJ1-6	.	.
CASSTQSGAIYEQYF	TGTGCCAGCTCCACCCAATCCGGCGCAATCTACGAGCAGTACTTC	TRBV28	TRBJ2-7	.	once
CAISVLAESYEQYF	TGTGCCATCAGTGTACTAGCGGAGTCCTACGAGCAGTACTTC	TRBV10-3	TRBJ2-7	TRBD2	.
CASSLTGDPNNSPLHF	TGTGCCAGCAGCTTGACAGGGGATCCCAATAATTCACCCCTCCACTTT	TRBV5-8	TRBJ1-6	TRBD1	few
CATLPGGGTYNEQFF	TGTGCCACCCTCCCGGGGGGGGGAACCTACAATGAGCAGTTCTTC	TRBV28	TRBJ2-1	TRBD2	.
CASSLSGAGEQFF	TGTGCCAGCAGCCTCAGCGGGGCAGGGGAGCAGTTCTTC	TRBV7-6	TRBJ2-1	TRBD2	.
CASSVLGQPNQPQHF	TGTGCCAGCAGTGTACTTGGACAGCCAAATCAGCCCCAGCATTTT	TRBV6-5	TRBJ1-5	.	.
CASSWASFGTEAFF	TGTGCCAGCAGCTGGGCTAGTTTCGGCACTGAAGCTTTCTTT	TRBV5-3	TRBJ1-1	.	.
CASSFFDSQETQYF	TGCGCCAGCAGCTTTTTCGACAGTCAAGAGACCCAGTACTTC	TRBV5-1	TRBJ2-5	.	once
CASSSLMDSKRDEQYF	TGTGCCAGCAGTTCCCTTATGGACAGTAAAAGGGACGAGCAGTACTTC	TRBV11-2	TRBJ2-7	.	.
CASSRSGASTDTQYF	TGCGCCAGCAGCCGTAGCGGGGCTAGCACAGATACGCAGTATTTT	TRBV5-1	TRBJ2-3	TRBD2	few
CASILRTSATDTQYF	TGTGCCAGCATTCTTAGGACTAGCGCCACAGATACGCAGTATTTT	TRBV2	TRBJ2-3	TRBD2	once
CASSSVSSGSYTGELFF	TGTGCCAGCAGCTCAGTCTCTAGCGGGAGTTATACCGGGGAGCTGTTTTTT	TRBV7-6	TRBJ2-2	TRBD2	few
CASSLANADSNQPQHF	TGTGCCAGCAGCTTAGCGAATGCAGATAGCAATCAGCCCCAGCATTTT	TRBV7-8	TRBJ1-5	.	few
CATSLIGQVATLNTEAFF	TGTGCCACCAGCCTCATCGGGCAGGTCGCAACTTTGAACACTGAAGCTTTCTTT	TRBV15	TRBJ1-1	.	.
CATSRDSGQGSYTF	TGTGCCACCAGCAGAGATTCGGGACAGGGCTCATACACCTTC	TRBV15	TRBJ1-2	TRBD1	.
CASSLGASHTGELFF	TGCGCCAGCAGCTTGGGGGCTAGCCACACCGGGGAGCTGTTTTTT	TRBV5-1	TRBJ2-2	.	once
CASSAPDGVWVSGANVLTF	TGTGCCAGCAGCGCCCCAGATGGCGTCTGGGTCTCTGGGGCCAACGTCCTGACTTTC	TRBV9	TRBJ2-6	.	.
CARIQGNGTDTQYF	TGTGCCAGAATTCAGGGGAACGGCACAGATACGCAGTATTTT	TRBV19	TRBJ2-3	.	.
CASSLASGTGGAGELFF	TGTGCCAGCAGCTTGGCGTCCGGGACAGGGGGCGCCGGGGAGCTGTTTTTT	TRBV5-4	TRBJ2-2	TRBD1	.
CAARGDTVGEKLFF	TGTGCCGCTAGGGGGGACACCGTCGGTGAAAAACTGTTTTTT	TRBV19	TRBJ1-4	.	.
CASSELRAGVTDTQYF	TGTGCCAGCAGTGAGTTGAGGGCGGGAGTGACAGATACGCAGTATTTT	TRBV2	TRBJ2-3	TRBD2	few